This T cell receptor (beta chain) was sequenced in a study of T cell repertoires in cytomegalovirus infection. Looking at the study overall: Signatures in public TCR beta sequences pointed to both CMV infection and matching HLA type. Study outcomes and limitations: Cumulative public TCR beta family frequency identified carriers of CMV plus the relevant HLA. The ex vivo response was dominated by HLA-C-restricted CMV-specific TCR beta clonotypes.

As concerns this clonotype: Its antigen is not identified.

TCRdb independently ran MiXCR on the reads; one entry per CDR3 protein. The repertoire holds approximately 70,000 distinct CDR3 sequences, with more than 20% as singletons. V dropped 6 bases and J dropped 6; count of bases not matched to a gene: 10. Germline CDR1 reads LNHDA; CDR2 reads SQIVND (reference sequence). The CDR3 length is 17 residues. The receptor's source is a human donor in good health (CMV status not recorded). Some clones in this sample may be carry-over from other donors' samples. The sample taken for sequencing was PBMCs, sequenced either directly or after in vitro stimulation (not recorded which). This chain joins TRBV19 and TRBJ2-1; 14 nucleotides agree with TRBD2. The chain's CDR3 is CASSSPRLAGGTNEQFF. The CDR3 region has the DNA TGTGCCAGTAGCTCCCCTCGACTAGCGGGAGGGACCAATGAGCAGTTCTTC.